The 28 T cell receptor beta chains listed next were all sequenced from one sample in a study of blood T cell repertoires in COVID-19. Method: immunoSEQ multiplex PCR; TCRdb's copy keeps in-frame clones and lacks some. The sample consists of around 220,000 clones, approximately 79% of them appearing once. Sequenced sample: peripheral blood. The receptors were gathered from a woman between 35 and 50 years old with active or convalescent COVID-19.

CDR3: CASGSGTGEAGELFF. CDR3 DNA sequence: TGTGCCAGTGGCTCCGGGACAGGAGAGGCCGGGGAGCTGTTTTTT. This chain links TRBV19 with TRBJ2-2; 8 bases are shared with TRBD1. V shed 8 bases and J 6 bases; nucleotides not matched to a gene: 11. The CDR3 sequence is 15 residues long. The germline CDR1 and CDR2 sequences are LNHDA and SQIVND (reference sequence).

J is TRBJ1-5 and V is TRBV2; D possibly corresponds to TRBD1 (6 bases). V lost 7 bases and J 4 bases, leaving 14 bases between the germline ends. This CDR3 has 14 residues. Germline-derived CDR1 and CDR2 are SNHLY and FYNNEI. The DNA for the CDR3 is TGTGCCAGCACCAAGGGGCAGGGGAATCAGCCCCAGCATTTT. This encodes CASTKGQGNQPQHF.

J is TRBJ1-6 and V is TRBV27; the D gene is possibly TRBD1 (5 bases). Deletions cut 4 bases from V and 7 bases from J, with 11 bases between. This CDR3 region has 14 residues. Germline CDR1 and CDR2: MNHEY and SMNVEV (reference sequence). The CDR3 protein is CASSYPQGNSPLHF. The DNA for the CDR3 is TGTGCCAGCAGTTATCCCCAGGGCAATTCACCCCTCCACTTT.

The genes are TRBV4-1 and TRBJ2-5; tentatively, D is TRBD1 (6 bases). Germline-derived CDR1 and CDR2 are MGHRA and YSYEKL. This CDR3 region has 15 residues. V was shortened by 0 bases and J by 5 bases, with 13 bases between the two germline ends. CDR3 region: CASSQDPGAQETQYF. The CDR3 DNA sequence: TGCGCCAGCAGCCAAGACCCAGGGGCTCAGGAGACCCAGTACTTC.

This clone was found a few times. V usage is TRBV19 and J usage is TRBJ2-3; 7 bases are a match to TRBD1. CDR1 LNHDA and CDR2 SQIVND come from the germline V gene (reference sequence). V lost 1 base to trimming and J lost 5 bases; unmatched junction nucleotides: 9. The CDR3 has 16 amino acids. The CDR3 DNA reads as TGTGCCAGTAGTATAGTTAAAGGGGGCCAGGTAGATACGCAGTATTTT. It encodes CASSIVKGGQVDTQYF.

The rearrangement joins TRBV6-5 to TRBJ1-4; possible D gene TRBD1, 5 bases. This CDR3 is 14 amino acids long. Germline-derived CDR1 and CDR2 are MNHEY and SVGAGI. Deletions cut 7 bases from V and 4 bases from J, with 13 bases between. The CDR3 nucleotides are TGTGCCAGCAACCGCGGGGGGGTTAATGAAAAACTGTTTTTT. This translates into CASNRGGVNEKLFF.

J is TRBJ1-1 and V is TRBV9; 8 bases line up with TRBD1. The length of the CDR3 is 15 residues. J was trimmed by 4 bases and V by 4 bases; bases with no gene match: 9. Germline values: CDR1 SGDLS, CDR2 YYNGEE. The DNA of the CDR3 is TGTGCCAGCAGCCCACACAGGGGGTGGACCACTGAAGCTTTCTTT. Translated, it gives CASSPHRGWTTEAFF.

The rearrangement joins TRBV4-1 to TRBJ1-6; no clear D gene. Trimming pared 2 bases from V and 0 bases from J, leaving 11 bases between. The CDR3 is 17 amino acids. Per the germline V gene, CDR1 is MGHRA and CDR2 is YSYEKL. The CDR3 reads CASSQLIPSSYNSPLHF. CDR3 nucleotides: TGCGCCAGCAGCCAACTAATTCCAAGCTCCTATAATTCACCCCTCCACTTT.

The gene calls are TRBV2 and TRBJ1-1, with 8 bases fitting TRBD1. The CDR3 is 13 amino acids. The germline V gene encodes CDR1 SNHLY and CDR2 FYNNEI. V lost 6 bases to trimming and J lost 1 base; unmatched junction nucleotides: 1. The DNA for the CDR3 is TGTGCCAGCAGCCAGGGGGCGAACACTGAAGCTTTCTTT. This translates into CASSQGANTEAFF.

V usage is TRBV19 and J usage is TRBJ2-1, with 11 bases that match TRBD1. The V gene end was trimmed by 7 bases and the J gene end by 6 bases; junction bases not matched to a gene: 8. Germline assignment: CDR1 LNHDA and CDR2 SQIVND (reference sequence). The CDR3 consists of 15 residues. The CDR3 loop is CASMAGTGGFNEQFF. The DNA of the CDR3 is TGTGCCAGTATGGCCGGGACAGGGGGTTTCAATGAGCAGTTCTTC.

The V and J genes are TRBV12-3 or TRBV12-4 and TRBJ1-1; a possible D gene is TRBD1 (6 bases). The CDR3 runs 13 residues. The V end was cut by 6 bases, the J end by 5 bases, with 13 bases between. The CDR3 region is CASRQGSWTEAFF. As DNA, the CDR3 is TGTGCCAGCAGGCAGGGGAGTTGGACTGAAGCTTTCTTT.

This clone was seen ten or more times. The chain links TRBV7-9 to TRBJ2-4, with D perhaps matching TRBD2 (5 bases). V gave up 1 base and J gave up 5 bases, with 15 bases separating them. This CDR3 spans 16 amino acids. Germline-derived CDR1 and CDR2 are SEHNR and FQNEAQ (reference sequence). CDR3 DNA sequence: TGTGCCAGCAGCTTAGGTATGACTCTGGGAGAAAACATTCAGTACTTC. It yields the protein CASSLGMTLGENIQYF.

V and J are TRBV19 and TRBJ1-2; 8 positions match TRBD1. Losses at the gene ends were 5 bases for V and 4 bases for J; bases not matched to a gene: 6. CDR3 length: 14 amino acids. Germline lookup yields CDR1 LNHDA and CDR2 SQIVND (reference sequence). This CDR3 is CASSLTGGPYGYTF. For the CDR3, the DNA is TGTGCCAGTAGTTTAACAGGGGGACCCTATGGCTACACCTTC.

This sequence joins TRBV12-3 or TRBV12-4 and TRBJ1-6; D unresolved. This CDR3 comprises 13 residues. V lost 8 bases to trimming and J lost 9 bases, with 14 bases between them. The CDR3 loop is CASAVSFGSPLHF. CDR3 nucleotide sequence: TGTGCCAGCGCGGTTTCTTTTGGTTCACCCCTCCACTTT.

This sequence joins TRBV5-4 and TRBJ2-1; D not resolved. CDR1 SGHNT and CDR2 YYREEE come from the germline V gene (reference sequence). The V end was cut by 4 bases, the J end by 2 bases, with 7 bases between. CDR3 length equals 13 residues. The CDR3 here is CASSPDTYNEQFF. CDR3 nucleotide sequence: TGTGCCAGCAGCCCAGACACCTACAATGAGCAGTTCTTC.

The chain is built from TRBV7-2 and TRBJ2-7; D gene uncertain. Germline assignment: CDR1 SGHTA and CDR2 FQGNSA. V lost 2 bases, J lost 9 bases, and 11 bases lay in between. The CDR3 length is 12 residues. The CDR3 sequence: CASSLPPTRQYF. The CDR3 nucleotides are TGTGCCAGCAGCTTACCCCCTACCCGGCAGTACTTC.

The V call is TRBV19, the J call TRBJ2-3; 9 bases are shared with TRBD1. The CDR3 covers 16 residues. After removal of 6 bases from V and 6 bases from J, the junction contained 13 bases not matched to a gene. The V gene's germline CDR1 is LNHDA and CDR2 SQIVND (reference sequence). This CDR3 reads CASSNPRTGALDTQYF. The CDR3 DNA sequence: TGTGCCAGTAGCAACCCCCGGACAGGGGCCCTTGATACGCAGTATTTT.

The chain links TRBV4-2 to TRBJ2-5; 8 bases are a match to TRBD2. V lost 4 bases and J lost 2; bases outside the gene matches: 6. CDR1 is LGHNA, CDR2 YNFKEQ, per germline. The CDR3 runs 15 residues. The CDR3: CASSPRGGRQETQYF. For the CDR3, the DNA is TGTGCCAGCAGCCCACGGGGGGGCCGGCAAGAGACCCAGTACTTC.

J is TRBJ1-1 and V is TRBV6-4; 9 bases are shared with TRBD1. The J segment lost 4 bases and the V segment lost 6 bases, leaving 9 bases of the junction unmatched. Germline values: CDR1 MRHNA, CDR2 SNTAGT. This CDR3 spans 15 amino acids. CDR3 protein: CASSSTGTGITEAFF. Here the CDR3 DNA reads TGTGCCAGCAGCTCAACCGGGACAGGGATCACTGAAGCTTTCTTT.

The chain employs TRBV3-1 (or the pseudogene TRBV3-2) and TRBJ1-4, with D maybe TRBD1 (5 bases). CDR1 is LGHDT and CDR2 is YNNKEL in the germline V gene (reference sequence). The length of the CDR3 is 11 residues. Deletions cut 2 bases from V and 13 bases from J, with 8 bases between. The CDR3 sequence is CASSQNQGLFF. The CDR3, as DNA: TGTGCCAGCAGCCAAAATCAGGGACTGTTTTTT.

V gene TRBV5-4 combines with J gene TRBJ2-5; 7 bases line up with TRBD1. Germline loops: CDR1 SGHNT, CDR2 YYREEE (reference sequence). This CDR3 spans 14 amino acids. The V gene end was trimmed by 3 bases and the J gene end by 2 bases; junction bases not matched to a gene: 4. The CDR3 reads CASSYGTEQETQYF. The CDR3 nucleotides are TGTGCCAGCAGCTACGGGACAGAACAAGAGACCCAGTACTTC.

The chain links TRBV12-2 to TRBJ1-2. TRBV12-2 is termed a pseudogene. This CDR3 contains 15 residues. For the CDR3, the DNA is TGTGCAAGTCGCCATTTCGGACTGTCGAGGTATGGCTACACCTTC. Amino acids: CASRHFGLSRYGYTF.

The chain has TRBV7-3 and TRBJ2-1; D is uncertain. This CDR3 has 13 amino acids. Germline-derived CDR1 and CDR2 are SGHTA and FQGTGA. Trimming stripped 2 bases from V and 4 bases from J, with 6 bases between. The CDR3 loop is CASSLSSYNEQFF. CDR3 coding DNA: TGTGCCAGCAGCTTATCCAGTTACAATGAGCAGTTCTTC.

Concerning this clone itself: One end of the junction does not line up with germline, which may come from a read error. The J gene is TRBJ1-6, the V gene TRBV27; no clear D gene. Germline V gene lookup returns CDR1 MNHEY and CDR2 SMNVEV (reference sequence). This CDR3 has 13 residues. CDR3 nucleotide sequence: TGTGCCAGCAGTCTATCCCAGCGTTCACCCCTCCACTTT. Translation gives CASSLSQRSPLHF.

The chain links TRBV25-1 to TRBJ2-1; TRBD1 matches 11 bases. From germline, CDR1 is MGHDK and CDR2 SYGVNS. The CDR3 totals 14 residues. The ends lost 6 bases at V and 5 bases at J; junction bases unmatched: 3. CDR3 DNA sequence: TGTGCCAGCAGGGACAGGGGGCTGAACAATGAGCAGTTCTTC. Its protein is CASRDRGLNNEQFF.

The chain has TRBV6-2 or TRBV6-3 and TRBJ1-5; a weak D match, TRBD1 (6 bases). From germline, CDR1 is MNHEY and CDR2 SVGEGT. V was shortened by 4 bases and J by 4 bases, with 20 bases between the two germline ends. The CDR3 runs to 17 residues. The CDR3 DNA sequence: TGTGCCAGCAGTTTCGGGGGGCGGATGCCATGGAATCAGCCCCAGCATTTT. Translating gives CASSFGGRMPWNQPQHF.

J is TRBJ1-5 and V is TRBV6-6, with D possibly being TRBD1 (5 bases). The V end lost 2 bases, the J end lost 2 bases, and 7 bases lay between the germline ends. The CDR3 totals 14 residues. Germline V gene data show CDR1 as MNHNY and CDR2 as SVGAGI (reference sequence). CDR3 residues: CASSYGHGNQPQHF. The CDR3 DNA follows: TGTGCCAGCAGTTACGGACACGGCAATCAGCCCCAGCATTTT.

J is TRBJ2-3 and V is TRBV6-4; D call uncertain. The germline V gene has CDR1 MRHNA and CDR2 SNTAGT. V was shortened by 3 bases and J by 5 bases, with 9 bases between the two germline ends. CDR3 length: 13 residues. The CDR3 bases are TGTGCCAGCAGTGAGACTGTGCTAGATACGCAGTATTTT. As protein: CASSETVLDTQYF.